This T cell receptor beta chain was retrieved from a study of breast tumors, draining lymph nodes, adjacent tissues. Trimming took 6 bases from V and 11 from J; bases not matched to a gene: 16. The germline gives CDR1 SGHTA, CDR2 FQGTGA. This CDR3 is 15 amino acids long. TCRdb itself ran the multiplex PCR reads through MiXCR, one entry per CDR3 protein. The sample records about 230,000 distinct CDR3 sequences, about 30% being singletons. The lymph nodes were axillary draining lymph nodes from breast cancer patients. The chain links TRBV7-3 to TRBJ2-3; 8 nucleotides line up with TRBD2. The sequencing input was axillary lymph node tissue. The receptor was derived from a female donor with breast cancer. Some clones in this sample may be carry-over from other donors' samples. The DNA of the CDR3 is TGTGCCAGCAGACGCGCCGGGACTAGAAGCGATGAGCAGTATTTT. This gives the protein CASRRAGTRSDEQYF.